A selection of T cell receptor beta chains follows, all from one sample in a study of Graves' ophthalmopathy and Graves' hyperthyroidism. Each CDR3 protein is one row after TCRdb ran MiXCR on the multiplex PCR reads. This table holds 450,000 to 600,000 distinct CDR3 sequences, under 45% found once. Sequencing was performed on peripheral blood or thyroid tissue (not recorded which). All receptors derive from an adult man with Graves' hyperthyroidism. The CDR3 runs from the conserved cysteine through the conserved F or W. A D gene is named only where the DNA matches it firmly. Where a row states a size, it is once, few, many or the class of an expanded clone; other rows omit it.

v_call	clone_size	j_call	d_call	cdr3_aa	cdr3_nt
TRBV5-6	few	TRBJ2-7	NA	CASSAPGRAYEQYF	TGTGCCAGCAGCGCCCCCGGGCGTGCCTACGAGCAGTACTTC
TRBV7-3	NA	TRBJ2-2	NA	CAGSWRDTSPYHTGELFF	TGTGCCGGCAGCTGGAGGGACACATCACCTTATCACACCGGGGAGCTGTTTTTT
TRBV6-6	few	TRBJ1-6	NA	CASSYRPPKDSLYNSPLHF	TGTGCCAGCAGTTACCGCCCCCCCAAAGACAGTCTCTATAATTCACCCCTCCACTTT
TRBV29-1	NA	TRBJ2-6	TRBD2	CSVAHAGGGTGANVLTF	TGCAGCGTCGCCCACGCGGGAGGTGGCACTGGGGCCAACGTCCTGACTTTC
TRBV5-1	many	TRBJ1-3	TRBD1	CASSLEGQGRNTIYF	TGCGCCAGCAGCTTGGAGGGACAGGGGAGGAACACCATATATTTT
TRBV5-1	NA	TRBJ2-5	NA	CASSLFRGTQYF	TGCGCCAGCAGCTTGTTTAGGGGGACCCAGTACTTC
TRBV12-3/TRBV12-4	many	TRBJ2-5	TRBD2	CASSSGLAGRETQYF	TGTGCCAGCAGTTCGGGACTAGCGGGAAGAGAGACCCAGTACTTC
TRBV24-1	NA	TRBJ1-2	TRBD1	CATSDPRQGGSRDSVYGYTF	TGTGCCACCAGTGACCCCAGACAGGGTGGGAGTAGAGACTCGGTCTATGGCTACACCTTC
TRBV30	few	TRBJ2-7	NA	CAWSDETVYEQYF	TGTGCCTGGAGTGACGAGACAGTGTACGAGCAGTACTTC
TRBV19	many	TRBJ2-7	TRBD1	CASDRGFSYEQYF	TGTGCCAGCGACAGGGGGTTTTCCTACGAGCAGTACTTC
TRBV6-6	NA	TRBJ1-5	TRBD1	CASSGHGTGSQPQHF	TGTGCCAGCAGTGGCCACGGGACAGGGAGTCAGCCCCAGCATTTT
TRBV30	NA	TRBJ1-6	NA	CAWSGQSYNSPLHF	TGTGCCTGGAGTGGACAGTCCTATAATTCACCCCTCCACTTT
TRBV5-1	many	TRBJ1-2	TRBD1	CASSGSTGGDGYTF	TGCGCCAGCAGCGGGTCGACAGGGGGCGACGGCTACACCTTC
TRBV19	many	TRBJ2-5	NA	CASSIVGGHQETQYF	TGTGCCAGTAGTATAGTTGGTGGCCACCAAGAGACCCAGTACTTC
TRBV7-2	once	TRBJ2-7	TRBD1	CASSYRDRGTHLLLEQYF	TGTGCCAGCAGCTACCGGGACAGGGGGACGCACCTACTCCTCGAGCAGTACTTC